The rows below give T cell receptor beta chains drawn from one sample of a study of OX40 agonist ivuxolimab in advanced cancers. Only in-frame clones appear in the TCRdb table, and some are missing; sequencing was by immunoSEQ multiplex PCR. The sample shows 77,000 or so clones, 85% to 95% of them seen only once. The sample here was CD4+ or CD8+ T cells sorted from blood, taken in a trial of the OX40 agonist ivuxolimab. These receptors all come from an adult with an advanced solid tumor such as melanoma, head and neck, liver or kidney cancer. CDR3s include the opening cysteine and the closing phenylalanine or tryptophan. D genes are given only for firm matches. Only part of the rows carry a size: once, few, many, or a class if the clone is expanded.

>TRBJ1-1|NA|NA|TRBV5-1
TGCGCCAGCAGCTTCAGGGGCGCCAACACTGAAGCTTTCTTT
CASSFRGANTEAFF
>TRBJ1-1|TRBD1|few|TRBV27
TGTGCCAGCAGTTCTCAAACCGGGACAGGGGGCGAAGCTTTCTTT
CASSSQTGTGGEAFF
>TRBJ2-7|NA|NA|TRBV18
TGTGCCAGCTCACCCCGCGCTGGGGCTCCCCCGGAGGAGCAGTACTTC
CASSPRAGAPPEEQYF
>TRBJ2-1|NA|NA|TRBV4-3
TGCGCCAGCAGCCAATCCTTTGGCAATGAGCAGTTCTTC
CASSQSFGNEQFF
>TRBJ1-2|NA|NA|TRBV7-2
TGTGCCAGCAGCCCGGATGCGGCCGGGGGCTACACCTTC
CASSPDAAGGYTF
>TRBJ2-5|NA|NA|TRBV9
TGTGCCAGCAGCGTAGAGGGGGTCAGCCAAGAGACCCAGTACTTC
CASSVEGVSQETQYF
>TRBJ2-7|TRBD2|NA|TRBV7-9
TGTGCCAGCAGCTTTCCGGGGGGTTTGCGCGAGCAGTACTTC
CASSFPGGLREQYF
>TRBJ2-1|NA|NA|TRBV11-2
TGTGCCAGCAGCTTAGTATATACAGGGAGCTCCTACAATGAGCAGTTCTTC
CASSLVYTGSSYNEQFF
>TRBJ1-1|TRBD1|NA|TRBV18
TGTGCCAGCTCACCACGGGACAGGGTAAGGAACACTGAAGCTTTCTTT
CASSPRDRVRNTEAFF
>TRBJ1-4|NA|NA|TRBV6-6
TGTGCCAGCAGTTACTCGGGGGCGACGGGGGAAAAACTGTTTTTT
CASSYSGATGEKLFF
>TRBJ2-7|TRBD1|NA|TRBV19
TGTGCCAGTAGTATTTGGAGGACAGGGGTCTACGAGCAGTACTTC
CASSIWRTGVYEQYF
>TRBJ2-5|NA|NA|TRBV2
TGTGCCAGCACATATAGCCGGAGGGGAGAGACCCAGTACTTC
CASTYSRRGETQYF
>TRBJ1-2|NA|once|TRBV15
TGTGCCACCAGCAGAATAACAGTGTCGGAGGGCTGCACCTTC
CATSRITVSEGCTF
>TRBJ2-7|NA|NA|TRBV4-1
TGCGCCAGCAGCCGACAGGATCGCTCCTACGAGCAGTACTTC
CASSRQDRSYEQYF
>TRBJ1-6|NA|NA|TRBV9
TGTGCCAGCAGCGATTCACCCGAGCGCGGTAATTCACCCCTCCACTTT
CASSDSPERGNSPLHF
>TRBJ1-5|NA|NA|TRBV5-6
TGTGCCAGCAGCTTGACAGGGAATAGCAATCAGCCCCAGCATTTT
CASSLTGNSNQPQHF
>TRBJ2-2|NA|NA|TRBV19
TGTGCCAGTAGTATAGTAGCAGGGATGACCGGGGAGCTGTTTTTT
CASSIVAGMTGELFF